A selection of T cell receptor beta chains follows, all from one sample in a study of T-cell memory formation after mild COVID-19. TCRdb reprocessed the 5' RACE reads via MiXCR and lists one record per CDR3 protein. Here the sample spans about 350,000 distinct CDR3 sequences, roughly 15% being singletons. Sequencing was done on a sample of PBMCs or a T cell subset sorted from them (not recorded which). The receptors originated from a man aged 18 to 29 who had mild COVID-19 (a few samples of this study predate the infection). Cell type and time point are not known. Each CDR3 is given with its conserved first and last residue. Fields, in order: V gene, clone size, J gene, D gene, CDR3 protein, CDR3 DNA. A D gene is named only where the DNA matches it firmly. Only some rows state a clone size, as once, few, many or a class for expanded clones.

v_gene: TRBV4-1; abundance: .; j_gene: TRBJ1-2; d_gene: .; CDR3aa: CASSQDAGLRGGYTF; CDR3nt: TGCGCCAGCAGCCAAGATGCGGGGTTACGGGGTGGCTACACCTTC
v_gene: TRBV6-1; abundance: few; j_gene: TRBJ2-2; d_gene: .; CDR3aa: CASRTRGPNTGELFF; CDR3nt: TGTGCCAGCAGGACGCGGGGGCCGAACACCGGGGAGCTGTTTTTT
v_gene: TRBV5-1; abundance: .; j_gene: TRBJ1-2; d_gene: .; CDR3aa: CASSLGPTGPYGYTF; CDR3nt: TGCGCCAGCAGCTTGGGCCCGACAGGTCCCTATGGCTACACCTTC
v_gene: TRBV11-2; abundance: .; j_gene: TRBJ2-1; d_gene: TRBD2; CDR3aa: CASTTDRAGYNEQFF; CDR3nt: TGTGCCAGCACCACTGATCGAGCGGGATACAATGAGCAGTTCTTC
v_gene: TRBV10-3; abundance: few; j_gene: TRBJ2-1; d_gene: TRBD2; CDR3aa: CAISNNSGGAYNEQFF; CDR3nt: TGTGCCATCAGCAATAATAGCGGGGGGGCCTACAATGAGCAGTTCTTC
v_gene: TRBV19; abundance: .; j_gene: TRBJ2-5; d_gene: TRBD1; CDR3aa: CASTRTGLGQETQYF; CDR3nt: TGTGCCAGTACCCGGACAGGGTTAGGCCAAGAGACCCAGTACTTC
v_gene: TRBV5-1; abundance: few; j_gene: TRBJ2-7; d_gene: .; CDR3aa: CASSEGHYEQYF; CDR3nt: TGCGCCAGCAGCGAGGGCCACTACGAGCAGTACTTC
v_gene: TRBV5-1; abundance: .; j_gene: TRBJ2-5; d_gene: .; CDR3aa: CASSLEGLGTQYF; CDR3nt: TGCGCCAGCAGCTTGGAAGGATTGGGGACCCAGTACTTC
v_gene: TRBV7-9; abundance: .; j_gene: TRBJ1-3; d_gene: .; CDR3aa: CASSLLRDGSGNTIYF; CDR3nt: TGTGCCAGCAGCCTACTACGGGATGGGTCTGGAAACACCATATATTTT
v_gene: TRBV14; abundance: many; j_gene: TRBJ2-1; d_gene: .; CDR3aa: CASSQITGDREQFF; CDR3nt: TGTGCCAGCAGCCAGATAACCGGGGATCGTGAGCAGTTCTTC
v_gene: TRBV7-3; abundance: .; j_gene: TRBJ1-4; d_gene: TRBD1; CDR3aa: CASSFPDRENEKLFF; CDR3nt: TGTGCCAGCAGCTTCCCGGACAGGGAGAATGAAAAACTGTTTTTT
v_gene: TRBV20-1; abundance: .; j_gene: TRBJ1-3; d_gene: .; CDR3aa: CSARQGSSGNTIYF; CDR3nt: TGCAGTGCTAGACAGGGTAGCTCTGGAAACACCATATATTTT
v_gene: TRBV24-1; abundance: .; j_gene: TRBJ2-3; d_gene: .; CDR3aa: CATSDNYRDTQYF; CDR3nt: TGTGCCACCAGTGATAATTACAGAGATACGCAGTATTTT
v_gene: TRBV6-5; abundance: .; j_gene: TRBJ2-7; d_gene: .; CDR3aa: CASSFLQAYEQYF; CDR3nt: TGTGCCAGCAGTTTCCTTCAGGCTTACGAGCAGTACTTC
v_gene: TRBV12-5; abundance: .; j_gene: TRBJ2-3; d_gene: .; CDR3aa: CASGLVPHSDTQYF; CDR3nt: TGTGCTAGTGGTTTGGTACCCCATTCAGATACGCAGTATTTT
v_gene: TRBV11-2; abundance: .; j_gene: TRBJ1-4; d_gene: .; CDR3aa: CASSSFRENEKLFF; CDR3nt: TGTGCCAGCAGCTCATTCAGGGAGAATGAAAAACTGTTTTTT
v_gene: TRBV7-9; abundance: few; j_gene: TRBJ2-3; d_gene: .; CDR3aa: CASSSPSEQSTDTQYF; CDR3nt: TGTGCCAGCAGCTCCCCTTCGGAGCAGAGCACAGATACGCAGTATTTT
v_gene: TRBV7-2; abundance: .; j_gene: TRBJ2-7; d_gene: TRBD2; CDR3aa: CASSSSPGLAYEQYF; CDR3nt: TGTGCCAGCAGCTCATCCCCGGGACTAGCTTACGAGCAGTACTTC
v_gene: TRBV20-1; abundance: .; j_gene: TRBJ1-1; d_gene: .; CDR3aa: CSARAIREGFTEAFF; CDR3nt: TGCAGTGCTAGAGCGATTAGGGAAGGTTTCACTGAAGCTTTCTTT
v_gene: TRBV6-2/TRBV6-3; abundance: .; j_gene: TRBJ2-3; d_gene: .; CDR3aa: CASSYLTGWSTDTQYF; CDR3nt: TGTGCCAGCAGTTACCTGACAGGATGGAGCACAGATACGCAGTATTTT
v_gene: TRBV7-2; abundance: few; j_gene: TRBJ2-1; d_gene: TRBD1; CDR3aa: CASTERTGDEQFF; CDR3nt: TGTGCCAGCACCGAACGGACAGGTGATGAGCAGTTCTTC
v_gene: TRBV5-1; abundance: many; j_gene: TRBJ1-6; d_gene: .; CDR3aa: CASSDYNSPLHF; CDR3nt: TGCGCCAGCAGCGATTATAATTCACCCCTCCACTTT